The T cell receptor beta chain under discussion was sequenced for a study of blood T cells in healthy people across ages. A second roughly 6 to 12 cycle PCR used barcoded and J-beta primers. TCRdb reanalysed the 5' RACE reads using MiXCR and keeps one entry per CDR3 protein. The data hold about 620,000 distinct CDR3 sequences, with 20% to 25% observed a single time. The germline gives CDR1 SGHTA, CDR2 FQGNSA. The trim removed 5 bases at V and 2 bases at J, leaving 4 bases unmatched. This CDR3 comprises 15 residues. This clonotype was detected ten times or more. Its antigen remains unknown. Study results and limitations: Correlation between TCR beta diversity and naive T cell percentage was strong. Investigators viewed diversity estimates from one million T cells as underestimates, the study reported.

At least 6.5 million PBMCs were isolated per sample. The clonotype comes from a man aged 70 or older in good health. This chain connects TRBV7-2 to TRBJ2-2; 8 nucleotides align to TRBD2. Sequencing was carried out using blood. CDR3 loop: CASSPAGANTGELFF. CDR3 in DNA: TGTGCCAGCAGCCCAGCGGGAGCAAACACCGGGGAGCTGTTTTTT. The whole variable domain, remainder taken from reference TRBV7-2 and TRBJ2-2, is GAGVSQSPSNKVTEKGKDVELRCDPISGHTALYWYRQSLGQGLEFLIYFQGNSAPDKSGLPSDRFSAERTGGSVSTLTIQRTQQEDSAVYLCASSPAGANTGELFFGEGSRLTVL.